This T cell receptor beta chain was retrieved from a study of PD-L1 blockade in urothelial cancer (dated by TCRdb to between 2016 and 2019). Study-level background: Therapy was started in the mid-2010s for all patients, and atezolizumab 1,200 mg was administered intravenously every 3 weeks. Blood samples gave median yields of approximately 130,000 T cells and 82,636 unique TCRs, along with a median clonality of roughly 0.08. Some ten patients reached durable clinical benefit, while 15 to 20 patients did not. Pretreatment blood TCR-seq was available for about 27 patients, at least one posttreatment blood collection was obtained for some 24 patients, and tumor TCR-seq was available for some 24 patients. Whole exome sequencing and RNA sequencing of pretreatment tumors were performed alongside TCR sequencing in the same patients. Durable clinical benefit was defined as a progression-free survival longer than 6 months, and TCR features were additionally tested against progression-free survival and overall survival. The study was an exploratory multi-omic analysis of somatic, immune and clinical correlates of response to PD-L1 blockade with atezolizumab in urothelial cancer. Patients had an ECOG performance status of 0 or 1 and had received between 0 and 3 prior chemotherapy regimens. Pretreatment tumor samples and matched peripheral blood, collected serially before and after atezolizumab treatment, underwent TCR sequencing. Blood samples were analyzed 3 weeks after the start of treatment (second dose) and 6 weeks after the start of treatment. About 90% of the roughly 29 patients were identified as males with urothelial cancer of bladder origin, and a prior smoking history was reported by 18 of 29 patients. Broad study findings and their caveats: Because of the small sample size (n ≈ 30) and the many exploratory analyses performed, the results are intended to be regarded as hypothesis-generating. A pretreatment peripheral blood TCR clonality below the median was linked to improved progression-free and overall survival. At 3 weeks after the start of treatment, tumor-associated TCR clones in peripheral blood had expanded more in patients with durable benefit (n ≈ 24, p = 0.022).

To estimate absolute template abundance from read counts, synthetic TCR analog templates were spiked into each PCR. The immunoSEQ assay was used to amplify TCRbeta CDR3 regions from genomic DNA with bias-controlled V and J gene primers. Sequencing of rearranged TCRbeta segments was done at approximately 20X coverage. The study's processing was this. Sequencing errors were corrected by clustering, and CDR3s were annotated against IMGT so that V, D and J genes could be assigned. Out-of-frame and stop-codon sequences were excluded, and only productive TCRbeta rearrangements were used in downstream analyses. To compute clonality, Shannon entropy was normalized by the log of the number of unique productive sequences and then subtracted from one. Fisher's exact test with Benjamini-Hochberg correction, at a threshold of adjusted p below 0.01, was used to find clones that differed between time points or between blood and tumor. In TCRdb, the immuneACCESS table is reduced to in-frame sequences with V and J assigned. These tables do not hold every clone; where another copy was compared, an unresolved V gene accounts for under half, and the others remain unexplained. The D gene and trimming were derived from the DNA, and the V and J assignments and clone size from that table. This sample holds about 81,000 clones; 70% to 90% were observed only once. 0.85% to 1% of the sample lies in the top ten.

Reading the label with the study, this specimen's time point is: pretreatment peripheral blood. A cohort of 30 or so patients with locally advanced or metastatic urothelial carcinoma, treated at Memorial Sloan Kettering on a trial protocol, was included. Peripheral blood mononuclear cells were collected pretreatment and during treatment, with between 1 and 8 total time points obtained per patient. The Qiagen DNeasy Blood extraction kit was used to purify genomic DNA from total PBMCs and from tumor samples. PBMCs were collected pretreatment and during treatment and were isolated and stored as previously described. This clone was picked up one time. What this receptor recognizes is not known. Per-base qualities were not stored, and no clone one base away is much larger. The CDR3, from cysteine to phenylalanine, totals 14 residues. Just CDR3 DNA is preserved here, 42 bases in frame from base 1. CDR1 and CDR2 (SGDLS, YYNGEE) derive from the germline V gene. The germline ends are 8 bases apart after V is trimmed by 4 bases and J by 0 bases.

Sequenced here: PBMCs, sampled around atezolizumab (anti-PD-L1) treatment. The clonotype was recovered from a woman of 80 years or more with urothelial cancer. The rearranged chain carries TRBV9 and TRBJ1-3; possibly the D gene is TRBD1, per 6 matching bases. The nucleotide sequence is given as TGTGCCAGCAGCACGACAGGCTCTGGAAACACCATATATTTT. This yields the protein CASSTTGSGNTIYF.